This TCR beta chain was documented in a study of T cell changes during pregnancy in multiple sclerosis. TCRdb's table, derived via immunoSEQ multiplex PCR, lists solely in-frame clones and lacks some. There are roughly 23,000 clones in the sample; about 88% occur only once, and around 0.96% lies in the top ten. The CDR3 sequence is 14 residues long. V shed 1 base and J 9 bases; nucleotides not matched to a gene: 6. CDR1 is SGDLS, CDR2 YYNGEE, per germline. This chain connects TRBV9 to TRBJ2-5; 10 nucleotides line up with TRBD1. The material was CD4+ T cells from peripheral blood mononuclear cells, obtained in the second trimester of pregnancy. The TCR was taken from a female donor in good health, enrolled as a control in a pregnancy study. The CDR3 DNA reads as TGTGCCAGCAGCGTAACCGGGACAGGGGCGGCCCAGTACTTC. Protein sequence: CASSVTGTGAAQYF.